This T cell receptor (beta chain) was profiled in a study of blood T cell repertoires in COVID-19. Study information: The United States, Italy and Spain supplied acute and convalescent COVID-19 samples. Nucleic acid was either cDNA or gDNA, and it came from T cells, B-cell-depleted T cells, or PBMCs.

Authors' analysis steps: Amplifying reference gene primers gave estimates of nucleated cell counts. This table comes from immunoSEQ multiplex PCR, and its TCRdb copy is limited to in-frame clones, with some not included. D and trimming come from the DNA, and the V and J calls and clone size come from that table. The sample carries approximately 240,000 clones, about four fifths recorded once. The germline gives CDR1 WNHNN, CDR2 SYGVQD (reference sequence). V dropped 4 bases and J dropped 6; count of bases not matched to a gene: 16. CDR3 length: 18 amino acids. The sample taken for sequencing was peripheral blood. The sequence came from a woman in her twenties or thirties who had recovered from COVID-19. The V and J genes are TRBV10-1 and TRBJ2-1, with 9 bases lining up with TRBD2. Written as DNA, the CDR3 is TGCGCCAGCAGTGGGAAAAGTACCGGGACTAGCATCCCCAATGAGCAGTTCTTC. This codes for CASSGKSTGTSIPNEQFF.